Listed below are T cell receptor beta chains from one sample, sequenced in a study of T cell changes during pregnancy in multiple sclerosis. The table came from immunoSEQ multiplex PCR; TCRdb's copy has only in-frame clones and leaves some out. The data contain about 40,000 clones, around 90% of them singletons. This specimen was CD4+ T cells from peripheral blood mononuclear cells, taken in the third trimester of pregnancy. These receptors all stem from a female donor with multiple sclerosis, enrolled in a pregnancy study. Each CDR3 is given with its conserved first and last residue. Each record gives: V gene, CDR3 protein.

V: TRBV7-9
CDR3: CASSRPGTLFIQGYTF

V: TRBV29-1
CDR3: CSGGQGGTDTQYF

V: TRBV19
CDR3: CASSIEGGRGRAGELFF

V: TRBV6-1
CDR3: CASRYTGGNTEAFF

V: TRBV4-3
CDR3: CASSALKTGLSEAFF

V: TRBV10-3
CDR3: CAISEEGQKSNYGYTF

V: TRBV6-6
CDR3: CASSRQGSSYEQYF

V: TRBV27
CDR3: CASRDYSGTNYGYTF

V: TRBV4-2
CDR3: CASSQQSGRSTGELFF

V: TRBV27
CDR3: CASLGGTGSPLGYNEQFF

V: TRBV9
CDR3: CASSPQVGGATGELFF

V: TRBV11-2
CDR3: CASSRRQGTNYGYTF

V: TRBV4-3
CDR3: CASSSQGNTIYF

V: TRBV19
CDR3: CASTKRLAGGQETQYF

V: TRBV10-1
CDR3: CASNRNGNEQFF

V: TRBV9
CDR3: CASSVELGGAYEQYF

V: TRBV5-4
CDR3: CASSLRTSTDTQYF

V: TRBV30
CDR3: CAWSGGQNQPQHF

V: TRBV28
CDR3: CASSTGTSGSYEQYF

V: TRBV5-1
CDR3: CASSPKGTSGSTGELFF

V: TRBV10-1
CDR3: CASSQASGLTGELFF